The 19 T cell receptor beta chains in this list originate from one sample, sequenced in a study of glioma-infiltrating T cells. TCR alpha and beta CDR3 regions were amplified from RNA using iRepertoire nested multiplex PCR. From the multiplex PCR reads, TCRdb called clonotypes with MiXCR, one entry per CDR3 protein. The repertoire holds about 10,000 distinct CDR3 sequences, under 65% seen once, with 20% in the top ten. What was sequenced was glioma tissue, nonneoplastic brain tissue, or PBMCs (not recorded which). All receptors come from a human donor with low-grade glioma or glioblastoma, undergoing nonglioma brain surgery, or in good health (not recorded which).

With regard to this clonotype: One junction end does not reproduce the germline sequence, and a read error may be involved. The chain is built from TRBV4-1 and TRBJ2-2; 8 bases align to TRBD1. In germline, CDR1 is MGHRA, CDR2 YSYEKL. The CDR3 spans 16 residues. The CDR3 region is CASSTSGQGTTGELFF. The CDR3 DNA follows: TGCGCCAGCAGCACCTCTGGACAGGGAACTACCGGGGAACTGTTTTTT.

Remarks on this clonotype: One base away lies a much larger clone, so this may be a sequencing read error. CDR3 bases: TGCAGCGTTGAAAGGAGAGGGGGCGCTGAGCAGTTCTTC. Amino acids: CSVERRGGAEQFF. The chain couples TRBV29-1 to TRBJ2-1; 7 positions match TRBD1. Germline CDR1 reads SQVTM; CDR2 reads ANQGSEA. This CDR3 spans 13 amino acids. The junction had 7 bases not matched to a gene; V was cut back by 2 bases and J by 9 bases.

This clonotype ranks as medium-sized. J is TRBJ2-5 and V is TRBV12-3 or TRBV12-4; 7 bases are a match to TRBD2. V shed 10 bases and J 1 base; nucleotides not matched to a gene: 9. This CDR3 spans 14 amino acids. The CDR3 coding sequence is TGTGCCACCGATGCAGCGGGATCCCAAGAGACCCAGTACTTC. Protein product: CATDAAGSQETQYF.

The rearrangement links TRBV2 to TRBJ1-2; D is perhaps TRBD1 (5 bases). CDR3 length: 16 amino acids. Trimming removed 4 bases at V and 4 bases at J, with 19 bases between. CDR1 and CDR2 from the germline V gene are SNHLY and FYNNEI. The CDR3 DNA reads TGTGCCAGCAGTGGAGGGGAGGGTAAAGAGGTCTATGGCTACACCTTC. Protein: CASSGGEGKEVYGYTF.

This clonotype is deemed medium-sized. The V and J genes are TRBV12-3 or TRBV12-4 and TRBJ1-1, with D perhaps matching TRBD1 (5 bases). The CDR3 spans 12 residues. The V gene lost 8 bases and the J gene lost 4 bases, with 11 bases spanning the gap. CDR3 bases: TGTGCCAGCTTAAATAGGGGCACTGAAGCTTTCTTT. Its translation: CASLNRGTEAFF.

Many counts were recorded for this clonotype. The CDR3 DNA follows: TGTGCCAGCAGTTACGGGAGGTGGGTCCACAATGAGCAGTTCTTC. Translating it yields CASSYGRWVHNEQFF. The chain couples TRBV6-6 to TRBJ2-1, with D tentatively TRBD2 (6 bases). The CDR3 runs to 15 residues. V lost 2 bases and J lost 5, with 13 bases in between. Germline V gene sequence: CDR1 MNHNY, CDR2 SVGAGI (reference sequence).

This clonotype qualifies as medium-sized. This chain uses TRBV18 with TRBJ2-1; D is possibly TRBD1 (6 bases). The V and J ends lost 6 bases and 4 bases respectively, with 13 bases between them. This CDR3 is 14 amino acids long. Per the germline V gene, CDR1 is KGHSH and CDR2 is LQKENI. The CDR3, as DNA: TGTGCCAGCTCCTGGGGGCCCGGGTACAATGAGCAGTTCTTC. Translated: CASSWGPGYNEQFF.

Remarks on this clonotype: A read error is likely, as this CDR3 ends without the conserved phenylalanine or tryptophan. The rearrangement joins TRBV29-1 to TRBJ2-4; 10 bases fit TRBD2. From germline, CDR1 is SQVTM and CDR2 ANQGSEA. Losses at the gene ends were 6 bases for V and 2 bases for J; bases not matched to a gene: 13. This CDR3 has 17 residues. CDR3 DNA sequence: TGCAGCGTCGGGAGCTATGGGACTAGCGCATCCAAAAACATTCAGTACTAC. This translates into CSVGSYGTSASKNIQYY.

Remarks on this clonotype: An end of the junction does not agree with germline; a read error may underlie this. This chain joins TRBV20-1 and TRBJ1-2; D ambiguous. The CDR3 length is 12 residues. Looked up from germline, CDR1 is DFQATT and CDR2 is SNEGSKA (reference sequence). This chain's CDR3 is CSVIEFNYGYTF. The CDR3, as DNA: TGCAGTGTTATAGAATTTAACTATGGTTACACCTTC.

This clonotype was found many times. The CDR3 protein is CAWSAGPGAYGYTF. In nucleotides, the CDR3 is TGTGCCTGGAGCGCTGGCCCGGGGGCTTATGGCTACACCTTC. The chain combines TRBV30 with TRBJ1-2, with D possibly TRBD1 on 6 matching bases. With 3 bases removed from V and 5 bases from J, the gap between germline ends came to 16 bases. Germline V gene sequence: CDR1 GTSNPN, CDR2 SVGIG (reference sequence). This CDR3 contains 14 residues.

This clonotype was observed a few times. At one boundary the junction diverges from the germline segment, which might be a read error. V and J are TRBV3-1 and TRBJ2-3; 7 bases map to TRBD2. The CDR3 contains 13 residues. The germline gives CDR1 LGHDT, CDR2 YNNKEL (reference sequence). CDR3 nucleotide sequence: TGTGCCATCAGCCCCCAAGCGGGACGGGCGAAGTATTTT. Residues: CAISPQAGRAKYF.

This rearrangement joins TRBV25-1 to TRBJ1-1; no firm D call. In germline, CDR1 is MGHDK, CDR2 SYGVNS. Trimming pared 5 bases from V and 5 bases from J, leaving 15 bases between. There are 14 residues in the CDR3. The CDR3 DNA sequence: TGTGCCAGCAGTCCTACAGTTAGTTTGACTGAAGCTTTCTTT. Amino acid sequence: CASSPTVSLTEAFF.

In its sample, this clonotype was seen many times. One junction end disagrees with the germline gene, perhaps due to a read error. The CDR3 region has the DNA TGTGCTAGCAGCTTAGTTGCAGGGTCGACCCTAGAGACCCAGTACTTC. Its translation: CASSLVAGSTLETQYF. The chain combines TRBV7-7 with TRBJ2-5; tentatively, D is TRBD1 (5 bases). Germline V gene data show CDR1 as SSHAT and CDR2 as FNYEAQ (reference sequence). The CDR3 is 16 amino acids.

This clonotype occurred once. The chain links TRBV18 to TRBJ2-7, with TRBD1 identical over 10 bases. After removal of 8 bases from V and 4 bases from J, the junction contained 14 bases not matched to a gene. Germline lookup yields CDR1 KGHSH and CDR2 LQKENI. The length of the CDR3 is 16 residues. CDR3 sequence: CASSLTTGQGTYEQYF. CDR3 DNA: TGTGCCAGCAGTCTAACCACGGGACAGGGGACATACGAGCAGTACTTC.

The CDR3 spells CASNRLVGDTGELFF. The CDR3 DNA sequence: TGTGCCAGCAACCGACTAGTGGGAGACACCGGGGAGCTGTTTTTT. The chain is built from TRBV4-2 and TRBJ2-2; a weak D match, TRBD2 (6 bases). V was trimmed by 7 bases and J by 3 bases, leaving 15 bases between them. Germline CDR1 LGHNA, CDR2 YNFKEQ. CDR3 length: 15 amino acids.

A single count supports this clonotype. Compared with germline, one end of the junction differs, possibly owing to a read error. CDR3 in DNA: TGTGCCATCAGCCAAGTCGACAGGGGGGATTCACCCCTCCACTTT. Translating it yields CAISQVDRGDSPLHF. The V and J genes are TRBV4-2 and TRBJ1-6; TRBD1 aligns across 9 bases. Germline loops: CDR1 LGHNA, CDR2 YNFKEQ. This CDR3 region has 15 residues.

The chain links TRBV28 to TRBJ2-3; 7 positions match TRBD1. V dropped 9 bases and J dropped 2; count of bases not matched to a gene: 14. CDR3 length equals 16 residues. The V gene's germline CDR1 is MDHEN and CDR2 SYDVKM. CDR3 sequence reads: CASPTKGQRVTDTQYF. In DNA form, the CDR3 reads TGTGCCAGTCCTACTAAGGGACAGAGAGTCACAGATACGCAGTATTTT.

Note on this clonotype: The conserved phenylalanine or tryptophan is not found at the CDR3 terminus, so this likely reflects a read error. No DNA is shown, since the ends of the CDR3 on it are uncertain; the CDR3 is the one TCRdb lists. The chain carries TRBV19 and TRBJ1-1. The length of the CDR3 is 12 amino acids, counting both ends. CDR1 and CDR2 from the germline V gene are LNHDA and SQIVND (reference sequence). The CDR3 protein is CASSIMNTEALS.

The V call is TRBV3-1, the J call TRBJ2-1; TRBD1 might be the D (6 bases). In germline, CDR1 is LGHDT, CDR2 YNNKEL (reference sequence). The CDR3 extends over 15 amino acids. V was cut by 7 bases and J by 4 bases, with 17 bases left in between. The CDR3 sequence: CASKQGTSTYNEQFF. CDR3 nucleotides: TGTGCCAGCAAACAAGGGACATCGACATACAATGAGCAGTTCTTC.